This section outlines one T cell receptor beta chain sequence together with its context. The data derive from a study of T cell responses to AZD1222 COVID-19 vaccine. Only in-frame clones appear in the TCRdb table, and some are missing; sequencing was by immunoSEQ multiplex PCR. The sample consists of about 140,000 clones, about nine tenths of them appearing once. The V gene's germline CDR1 is LNHDA and CDR2 SQIVND (reference sequence). The CDR3 loop spans 16 amino acids. V was shortened by 8 bases and J by 8 bases, with 27 bases between the two germline ends. The origin of this receptor is an adult in good health. V and J are TRBV19 and TRBJ1-2; possible D gene TRBD1, 5 bases. Material: peripheral blood, obtained on day 0 of AZD1222 vaccination. This chain's CDR3 is CASRALGEGNYVGYTF. In DNA, the CDR3 is TGTGCCAGTCGGGCCCTAGGGGAGGGGAACTATGTCGGCTACACCTTC.